This T cell receptor beta chain derives from a study of radiation and T cells in renal cell carcinoma. Sequencing was performed with immunoSEQ multiplex PCR; in TCRdb, only in-frame clones are kept and a portion is missing. Of roughly 100,000 clones listed, roughly 88% are singletons. The time point is: blood 4 weeks post-SBRT, at nephrectomy. Indicated treatment: 15 Gy SBRT to primary tumor, nephrectomy 4 weeks later. This clonotype was sampled from a man aged 60 to 69 with renal cell carcinoma. Here the sequenced sample was blood, taken from a patient whose treatment included radiotherapy and nephrectomy.

CDR3 residues: CASRALGWTEAFF. CDR3 DNA sequence: TGTGCCAGCAGAGCCCTAGGGTGGACTGAAGCTTTCTTT. The rearrangement uses TRBV27 and TRBJ1-1; no clear D. The germline CDR1 and CDR2 sequences are MNHEY and SMNVEV (reference sequence). This CDR3 contains 13 residues. V lost 6 bases, J lost 5 bases, and 13 bases lay in between.